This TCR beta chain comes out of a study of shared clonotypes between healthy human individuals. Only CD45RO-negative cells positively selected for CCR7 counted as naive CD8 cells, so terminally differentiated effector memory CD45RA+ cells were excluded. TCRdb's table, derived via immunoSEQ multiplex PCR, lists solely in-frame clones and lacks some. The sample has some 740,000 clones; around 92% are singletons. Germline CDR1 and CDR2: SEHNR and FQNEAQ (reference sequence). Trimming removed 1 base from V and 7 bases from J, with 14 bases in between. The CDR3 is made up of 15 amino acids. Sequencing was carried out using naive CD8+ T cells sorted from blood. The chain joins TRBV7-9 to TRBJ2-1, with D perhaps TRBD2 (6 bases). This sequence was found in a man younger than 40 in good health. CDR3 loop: CASSLEAGRDNEQFF. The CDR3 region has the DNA TGTGCCAGCAGCTTAGAAGCAGGGCGGGATAATGAGCAGTTCTTC. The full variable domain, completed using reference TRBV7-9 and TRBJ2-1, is DTGVSQNPRHKITKRGQNVTFRCDPISEHNRLYWYRQTLGQGPEFLTYFQNEAQLEKSRLLSDRFSAERPKGSFSTLEIQRTEQGDSAMYLCASSLEAGRDNEQFFGPGTRLTVL.